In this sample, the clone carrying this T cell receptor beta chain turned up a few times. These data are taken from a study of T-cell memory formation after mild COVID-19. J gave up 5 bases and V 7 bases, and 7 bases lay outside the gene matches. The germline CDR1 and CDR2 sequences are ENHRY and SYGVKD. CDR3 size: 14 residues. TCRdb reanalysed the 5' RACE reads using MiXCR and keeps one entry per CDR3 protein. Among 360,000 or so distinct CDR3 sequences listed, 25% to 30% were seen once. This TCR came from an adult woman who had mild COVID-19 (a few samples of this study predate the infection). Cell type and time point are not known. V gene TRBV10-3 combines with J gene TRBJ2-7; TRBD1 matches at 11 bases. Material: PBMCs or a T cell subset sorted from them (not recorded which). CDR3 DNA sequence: TGTGCCATCATGGCAGGACAGGGGGCCCACGAGCAGTACTTC. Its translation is CAIMAGQGAHEQYF.